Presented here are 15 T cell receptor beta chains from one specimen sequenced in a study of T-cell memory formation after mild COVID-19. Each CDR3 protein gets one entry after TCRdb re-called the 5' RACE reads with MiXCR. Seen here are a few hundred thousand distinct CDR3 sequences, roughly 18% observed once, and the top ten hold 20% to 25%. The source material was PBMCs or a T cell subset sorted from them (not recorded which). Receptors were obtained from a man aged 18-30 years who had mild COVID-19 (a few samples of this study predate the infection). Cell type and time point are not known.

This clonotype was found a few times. DNA of the CDR3: TGTGCCAGCAGTTTCGACAGGAAAGAGACCCAGTACTTC. It specifies CASSFDRKETQYF. The V and J genes are TRBV12-3 or TRBV12-4 and TRBJ2-5; possibly TRBD1 for D (6 bases). The CDR3 loop spans 13 amino acids. Trimming removed 3 bases at V and 3 bases at J, with 8 bases between.

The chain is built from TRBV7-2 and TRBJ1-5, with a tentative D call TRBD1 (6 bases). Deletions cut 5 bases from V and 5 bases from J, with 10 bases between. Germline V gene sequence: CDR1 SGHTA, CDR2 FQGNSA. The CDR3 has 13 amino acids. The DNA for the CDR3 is TGTGCCAGCAGCGACGACAGGTATCAGCCCCAGCATTTT. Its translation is CASSDDRYQPQHF.

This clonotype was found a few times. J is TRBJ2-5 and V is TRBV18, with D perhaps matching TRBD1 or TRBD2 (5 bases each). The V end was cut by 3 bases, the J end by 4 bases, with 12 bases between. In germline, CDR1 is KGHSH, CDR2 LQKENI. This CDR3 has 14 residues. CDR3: CASSPFSGLETQYF. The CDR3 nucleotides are TGTGCCAGCTCACCGTTTTCGGGGCTAGAGACCCAGTACTTC.

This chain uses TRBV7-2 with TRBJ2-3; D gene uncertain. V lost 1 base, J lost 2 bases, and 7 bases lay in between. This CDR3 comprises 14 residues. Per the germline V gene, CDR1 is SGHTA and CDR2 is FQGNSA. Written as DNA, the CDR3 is TGTGCCAGCAGCTTAGAACTTACCACAGATACGCAGTATTTT. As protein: CASSLELTTDTQYF.

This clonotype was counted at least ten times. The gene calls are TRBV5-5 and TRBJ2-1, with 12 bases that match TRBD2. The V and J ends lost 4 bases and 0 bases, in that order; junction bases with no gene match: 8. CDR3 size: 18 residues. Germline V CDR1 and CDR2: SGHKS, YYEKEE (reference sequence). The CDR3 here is CASSRPLAGGSSYNEQFF. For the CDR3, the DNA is TGTGCCAGCAGCCGCCCACTAGCGGGGGGCAGCTCCTACAATGAGCAGTTCTTC.

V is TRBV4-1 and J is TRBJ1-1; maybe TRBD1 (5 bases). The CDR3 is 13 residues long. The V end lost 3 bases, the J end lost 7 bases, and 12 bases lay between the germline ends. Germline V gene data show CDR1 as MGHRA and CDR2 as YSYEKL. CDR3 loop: CASSQLAGSEAFF. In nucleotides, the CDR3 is TGCGCCAGCAGCCAGCTCGCAGGGAGTGAAGCTTTCTTT.

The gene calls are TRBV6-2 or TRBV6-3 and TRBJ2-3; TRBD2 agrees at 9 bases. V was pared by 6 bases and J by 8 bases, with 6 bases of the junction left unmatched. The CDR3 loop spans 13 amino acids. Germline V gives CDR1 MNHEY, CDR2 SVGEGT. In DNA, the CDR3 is TGTGCCAGCAGGTCTAGCGGGGCGGTTACGCAGTATTTT. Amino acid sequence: CASRSSGAVTQYF.

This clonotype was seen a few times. The CDR3 protein is CASSLLGQGSTEAFF. The CDR3 DNA reads as TGCGCCAGCAGCTTGTTGGGACAGGGGAGCACTGAAGCTTTCTTT. V and J are TRBV5-1 and TRBJ1-1; TRBD1 aligns across 10 bases. This CDR3 has 15 amino acids. J lost 4 bases, V lost 1 base, and 4 bases had no gene match. CDR1 is SGHRS, CDR2 YFSETQ, per germline.

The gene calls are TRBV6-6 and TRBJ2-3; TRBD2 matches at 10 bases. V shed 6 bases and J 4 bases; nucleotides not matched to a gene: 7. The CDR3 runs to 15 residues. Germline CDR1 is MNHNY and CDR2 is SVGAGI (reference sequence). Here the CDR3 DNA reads TGTGCCAGCAGAGGGCCTAGCGGGGGTTCAGATACGCAGTATTTT. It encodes CASRGPSGGSDTQYF.

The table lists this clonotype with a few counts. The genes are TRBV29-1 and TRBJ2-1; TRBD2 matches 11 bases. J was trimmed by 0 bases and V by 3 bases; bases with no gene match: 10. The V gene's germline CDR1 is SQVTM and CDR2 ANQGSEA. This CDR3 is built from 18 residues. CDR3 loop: CSVDRPLAGGTSYNEQFF. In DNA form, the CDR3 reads TGCAGCGTTGACAGACCGCTAGCGGGGGGTACCTCCTACAATGAGCAGTTCTTC.

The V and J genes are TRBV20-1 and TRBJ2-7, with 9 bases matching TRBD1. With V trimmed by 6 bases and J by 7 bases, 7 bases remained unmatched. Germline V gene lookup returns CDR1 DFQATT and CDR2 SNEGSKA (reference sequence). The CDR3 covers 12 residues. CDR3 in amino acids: CSALDRGGEQYV. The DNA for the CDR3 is TGCAGTGCACTGGACAGGGGTGGAGAGCAGTACGTC.

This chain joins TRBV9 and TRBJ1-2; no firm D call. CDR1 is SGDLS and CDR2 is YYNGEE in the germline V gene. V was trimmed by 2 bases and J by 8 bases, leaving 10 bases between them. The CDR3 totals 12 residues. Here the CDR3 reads CASSVPRGGYTF. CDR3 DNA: TGTGCCAGCAGCGTCCCCCGGGGAGGCTACACCTTC.

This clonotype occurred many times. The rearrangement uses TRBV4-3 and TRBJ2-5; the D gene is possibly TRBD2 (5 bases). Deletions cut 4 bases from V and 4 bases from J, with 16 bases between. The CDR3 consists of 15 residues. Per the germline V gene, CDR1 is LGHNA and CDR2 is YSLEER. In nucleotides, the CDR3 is TGCGCCAGCAGCCTATCGGGATCCAAACCAGAGACCCAGTACTTC. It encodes CASSLSGSKPETQYF.

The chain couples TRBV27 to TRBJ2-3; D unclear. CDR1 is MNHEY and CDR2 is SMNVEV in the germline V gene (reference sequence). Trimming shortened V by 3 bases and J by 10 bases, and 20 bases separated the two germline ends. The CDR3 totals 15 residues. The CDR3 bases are TGTGCCAGCAGTTTCATGTGGGTAGACCCATCCTCGCAGTATTTT. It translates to CASSFMWVDPSSQYF.

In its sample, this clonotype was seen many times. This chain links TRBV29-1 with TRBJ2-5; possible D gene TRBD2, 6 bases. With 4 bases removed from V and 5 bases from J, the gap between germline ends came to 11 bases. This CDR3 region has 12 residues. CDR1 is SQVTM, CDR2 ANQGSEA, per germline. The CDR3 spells CSVGVGGETQYF. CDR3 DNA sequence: TGCAGCGTTGGGGTAGGAGGGGAGACCCAGTACTTC.